Included here is one T cell receptor beta chain sequence, with context. Its antigen remains unidentified. The source of the sample is a study of T cell responses to AZD1222 COVID-19 vaccine. Clones were read by immunoSEQ multiplex PCR, and TCRdb kept only the in-frame ones, dropping some. The sample has 100,000 to 150,000 clones, just over 90% seen once. Findings of the study overall: Regions left unmutated in variants are reportedly the target of nearly half of spike-specific TCRs. Donors, mostly white British, included more females; clonal diversity was possibly underestimated.

The specimen was peripheral blood, collected 28 days after the second AZD1222 dose. This clonotype was sampled from an adult who received the AZD1222 COVID-19 vaccine.

CDR3 residues: CASSTRQGSNEKLFF. CDR3 in DNA: TGTGCCAGCAGTACACGACAGGGTTCTAATGAAAAACTGTTTTTT. The chain employs TRBV28 and TRBJ1-4; TRBD1 matches 7 bases. This CDR3 has 15 amino acids. The V segment lost 5 bases and the J segment 3 bases; nucleotides outside the gene matches: 6. Germline lookup yields CDR1 MDHEN and CDR2 SYDVKM.